The clone carrying this TCR beta chain showed up many times. The sample originates from a study of T-cell memory formation after mild COVID-19. About the research overall: TCR clusters mostly belonged to single donors.

TCRdb re-called the 5' RACE reads through MiXCR, storing one row per CDR3 protein. The sample holds tens of thousands of distinct CDR3 sequences, 5% to 7% seen once. V dropped 4 bases and J dropped 4 bases, with 5 bases sitting between them. The CDR3 has 11 residues. Germline CDR1 is DFQATT and CDR2 is SNEGSKA (reference sequence). This chain uses TRBV20-1 with TRBJ1-3; D is unclear. Sequencing input: PBMCs or a T cell subset sorted from them (not recorded which). The sequence was obtained from an adult who had mild COVID-19 (a few samples of this study predate the infection). Cell type and time point are not known. The CDR3 is CSANVGNTIYF. As DNA, the CDR3 is TGCAGTGCTAACGTCGGAAACACCATATATTTT.